This T cell receptor (beta chain) was captured in a study of blood T cells in healthy people across ages. As for the study in general: With template switching, about one barcoded beta molecule was captured per two T cells. Regarding the study as a whole: Older individuals had lower TCR beta diversity per million T cells (the decline was roughly linear).

A second PCR of roughly 7 to 11 cycles used a sample-barcoded 5' primer and a J-beta primer mix. The study obtained at least 3 million CDR3-containing paired-end reads from every sample. TCRdb passed the 5' RACE reads through MiXCR, listing each CDR3 protein once. The sample includes about 1.7 million distinct CDR3 sequences, approximately 28% of them seen just once. Turning to this clonotype: Antigen: not known.

No fewer than 5.5 micrograms of total RNA were isolated from every sample. The CDR3 spans 15 residues. Germline loops: CDR1 MNHNY, CDR2 SVGAGI (reference sequence). With 5 bases clipped from V and 2 bases from J, the junction kept 7 bases outside the gene matches. The TCR was taken from a woman aged 30 to 39 in good health. Sequencing was done on a sample of blood. The chain uses TRBV6-6 and TRBJ2-7; 9 nucleotides align to TRBD1. The CDR3 bases are TGTGCCAGCAGTACCGGACAGGGGAGAACCTACGAGCAGTACTTC. Protein: CASSTGQGRTYEQYF.